Each of the 22 T cell receptor beta chains below was sequenced from the same sample in a study of CD8+CD57+ T cells in acquired aplastic anemia. Genomic DNA, the template, was used for profiling of the TCR beta VDJ and CDR3. MiXCR, run by TCRdb on the reads, gives a single entry per CDR3 protein. The table lists under 200,000 distinct CDR3 sequences, 40% to 55% of them singletons. CD8+CD57+ cell expansion had been shown by flow cytometry in patients chosen for sequencing. The material sequenced was sorted CD4+, CD8+, or CD8+CD57+ T cells (not recorded which) from PBMCs. These receptors all stem from a human donor with aplastic anemia.

Concerning this clonotype: A much larger clone lies a single base off, so this may be a read error. The gene calls are TRBV12-3 or TRBV12-4 and TRBJ1-5; D is uncertain. Trimming cost V 8 bases and J 2 bases, with 16 bases left between them. The CDR3 extends over 15 amino acids. The CDR3 nucleotides read TGTGCCAGCGGTGGGGTCCAAGTGGGCAATCAGCCCCAGCATTTT. This translates into CASGGVQVGNQPQHF.

At least ten counts were recorded for this clonotype. The junction shows a germline mismatch at one end, possibly a read error. The V call is TRBV4-3, the J call TRBJ2-7; D is ambiguous. Germline lookup yields CDR1 LGHNA and CDR2 YSLEER. CDR3 size: 14 residues. In DNA form, the CDR3 reads TGCGCTAGCAGCCAATATGGTCTAGACCGGGAGCAGTACTTC. Translation gives CASSQYGLDREQYF.

This clonotype showed up just once. The chain couples TRBV7-6 to TRBJ2-7; D perhaps matches TRBD1 (6 bases). The CDR3 runs 14 residues. CDR1 and CDR2 (germline): SGHVS, FNYEAQ. Trimming took 4 bases from V and 3 from J, leaving 13 bases between them. The CDR3 DNA reads TGTGCCAGCAGCTCCGGCGGACAGTACTACGAGCAGTACTTC. It specifies CASSSGGQYYEQYF.

CDR3 sequence: CASSSQLAGGPGSYEQYF. The CDR3 bases are TGTGCCAGCAGTTCCCAACTAGCGGGAGGGCCGGGATCCTACGAGCAGTACTTC. The chain couples TRBV6-2 or TRBV6-3 to TRBJ2-7, with 13 bases that match TRBD2. Trimming cost V 4 bases and J 1 base; bases outside gene matches: 10. The germline gives CDR1 MNHEY, CDR2 SVGEGT. This CDR3 is 18 amino acids long.

The rearrangement joins TRBV6-1 to TRBJ2-7; 8 nucleotides align to TRBD1. Trimming removed 7 bases from V and 3 bases from J; junction bases left unmatched: 8. The CDR3 runs to 14 residues. Germline V CDR1 and CDR2: MNHNS, SASEGT. CDR3 nucleotides: TGTGCCAGCAAGGGAGGACAGGGACGCTACGAGCAGTACTTC. This encodes CASKGGQGRYEQYF.

The CDR3 protein is CAASTGGGYTF. The CDR3 DNA follows: TGTGCAGCCAGCACAGGGGGTGGCTACACCTTC. The chain joins TRBV15 to TRBJ1-2, with TRBD1 matching 8 bases. CDR3 length: 11 residues. Looked up from germline, CDR1 is LNHNV and CDR2 is YYDKDF (reference sequence).

The chain employs TRBV29-1 and TRBJ2-6; D may be TRBD1 (6 bases). Germline CDR1 and CDR2: SQVTM and ANQGSEA. Between the trimmed V and J ends, which lost 7 bases and 4 bases, there was a span of 17 bases. The CDR3 length is 15 residues. CDR3 in amino acids: CSAVGGGPGANVLTF. The CDR3, as DNA: TGCAGCGCCGTCGGTGGGGGCCCCGGGGCCAACGTCCTGACTTTC.

The rearrangement uses TRBV15 and TRBJ1-4, with D unresolved. CDR1 and CDR2 from the germline V gene are LNHNV and YYDKDF (reference sequence). The V end was cut by 3 bases, the J end by 3 bases, with 14 bases between. The CDR3 has 16 residues. CDR3 in amino acids: CATSSPRPRPNEKLFF. DNA of the CDR3: TGTGCCACCAGCAGCCCACGACCGCGTCCTAATGAAAAACTGTTTTTT.

J is TRBJ2-5 and V is TRBV5-1, with D perhaps being TRBD1 or TRBD2 (5 bases each). Germline CDR1 SGHRS, CDR2 YFSETQ. This CDR3 is built from 16 residues. With 0 bases removed from V and 2 bases from J, the gap between germline ends came to 14 bases. The CDR3 DNA follows: TGCGCCAGCAGCTTGGTGGGGGTCAAGGGGCAAGAGACCCAGTACTTC. The encoded protein is CASSLVGVKGQETQYF.

This clonotype has a count of ten or more. The chain carries TRBV20-1 and TRBJ1-5; D is possibly TRBD1 (5 bases). V lost 4 bases and J lost 7, with 11 bases in between. Germline V gives CDR1 DFQATT, CDR2 SNEGSKA (reference sequence). The CDR3 runs 12 residues. Written as DNA, the CDR3 is TGCAGTGCTACGAGTAGGGGCCAGCCCCAGCATTTT. The encoded protein is CSATSRGQPQHF.

The rearrangement joins TRBV11-1 to TRBJ2-1, with TRBD2 matching over 11 bases. This CDR3 is built from 17 residues. The V segment lost 0 bases and the J segment 10 bases; nucleotides outside the gene matches: 11. Germline V lookup: CDR1 SGHAT, CDR2 FQDESV (reference sequence). CDR3 DNA: TGTGCCAGCAGCTTAGCGGGAGCTCTAGCGGGGGGAAGGGAGCAGTTCTTC. This sequence encodes CASSLAGALAGGREQFF.

This clonotype was observed at least ten times. The chain carries TRBV5-1 and TRBJ2-3; 9 bases are shared with TRBD2. The CDR3 sequence is 16 residues long. V shed 0 bases and J 2 bases; nucleotides not matched to a gene: 4. Per germline, CDR1 SGHRS and CDR2 YFSETQ. CDR3 region: CASSLALAGFTDTQYF. The DNA for the CDR3 is TGCGCCAGCAGCTTGGCCCTAGCGGGGTTCACAGATACGCAGTATTTT.

The chain has TRBV11-2 and TRBJ1-6, with D perhaps matching TRBD1 (6 bases). The V end was cut by 5 bases, the J end by 10 bases, with 15 bases between. The germline V gene encodes CDR1 SGHAT and CDR2 FQNNGV. CDR3 length equals 14 residues. The CDR3 sequence: CASSVPRGRSPLHF. The CDR3 DNA is TGTGCCAGCAGCGTACCCAGGGGAAGGTCACCCCTCCACTTT.

The chain is built from TRBV4-2 and TRBJ2-3; TRBD2 matches at 9 bases. CDR1 and CDR2 from the germline V gene are LGHNA and YNFKEQ. The trim removed 0 bases at V and 11 bases at J, leaving 6 bases unmatched. This CDR3 is built from 14 residues. The CDR3 nucleotides are TGTGCCAGCAGCCAAGATCTAGCGGGGTCAGAGCAGTATTTT. Protein: CASSQDLAGSEQYF.

This clonotype was counted between two and nine times. The CDR3, as DNA: TGCGCCAGCAGTGAGGCGACAGTAGAGACCCAGTACTTC. This translates into CASSEATVETQYF. This chain connects TRBV10-2 to TRBJ2-5, with a weak D call TRBD1 (5 bases). The CDR3 loop spans 13 amino acids. CDR1 and CDR2 from the germline V gene are WSHSY and SAAADI. V lost 2 bases and J 4 bases, leaving 8 bases between the germline ends.

The chain joins TRBV24-1 to TRBJ1-3, with D perhaps TRBD1 (6 bases). There are 17 residues in the CDR3. With 2 bases removed from V and 0 bases from J, the gap between germline ends came to 13 bases. The germline gives CDR1 KGHDR, CDR2 SFDVKD. In DNA, the CDR3 is TGTGCCACCAGTGATTCTACAGGGCCCAACTCTGGAAACACCATATATTTT. Its translation: CATSDSTGPNSGNTIYF.

The table lists this clonotype with a few counts. The chain combines TRBV5-5 with TRBJ1-5; a weak D match, TRBD1 (6 bases). This CDR3 is built from 16 residues. Germline assignment: CDR1 SGHKS and CDR2 YYEKEE (reference sequence). Trimming pared 4 bases from V and 3 bases from J, leaving 17 bases between. CDR3 loop: CASSLNRWGLNQPQHF. The CDR3 DNA reads as TGTGCCAGCAGCCTTAATAGGTGGGGGCTCAATCAGCCCCAGCATTTT.

This clonotype came up many times. J is TRBJ1-3 and V is TRBV12-3 or TRBV12-4; TRBD1 matches 9 bases. Trimming cost V 5 bases and J 1 base; bases outside gene matches: 3. The CDR3 extends over 15 amino acids. For the CDR3, the DNA is TGTGCCAGCAGTCAACAGGGGGCTTCTGGAAACACCATATATTTT. Protein product: CASSQQGASGNTIYF.

The chain employs TRBV5-5 and TRBJ1-6; D is ambiguous. Trimming removed 0 bases at V and 9 bases at J, with 10 bases between. Germline V gene data show CDR1 as SGHKS and CDR2 as YYEKEE (reference sequence). CDR3 size: 14 residues. The CDR3 coding sequence is TGTGCCAGCAGCTTGGAAGGGTTCTCTTCACCCCTCCACTTT. Translating gives CASSLEGFSSPLHF.

This clonotype was counted ten times or more. The chain uses TRBV4-1 and TRBJ1-6; D gene uncertain. This CDR3 has 17 residues. V gave up 4 bases and J gave up 6 bases, with 19 bases separating them. Per the germline V gene, CDR1 is MGHRA and CDR2 is YSYEKL. The CDR3 sequence is CASSPGPGRVLNSPLHF. The DNA for the CDR3 is TGCGCCAGCAGCCCGGGCCCAGGACGAGTACTTAATTCACCCCTCCACTTT.

The gene calls are TRBV10-3 and TRBJ2-1; D is ambiguous. From germline, CDR1 is ENHRY and CDR2 SYGVKD. This CDR3 is built from 13 residues. V lost 10 bases, J lost 1 base, and 11 bases lay in between. The CDR3 reads CASSVWSYNEQFF. Written as DNA, the CDR3 is TGTGCCAGCTCTGTATGGTCCTACAATGAGCAGTTCTTC.

This clonotype has at least ten counts. This chain joins TRBV20-1 and TRBJ2-5, with 9 bases that match TRBD1. V lost 0 bases to trimming and J lost 3 bases; unmatched junction nucleotides: 8. The CDR3 spans 16 residues. The germline V gene encodes CDR1 DFQATT and CDR2 SNEGSKA (reference sequence). The chain's CDR3 is CSARDPTGGGKETQYF. CDR3 coding DNA: TGCAGTGCTAGAGACCCCACAGGGGGCGGAAAAGAGACCCAGTACTTC.